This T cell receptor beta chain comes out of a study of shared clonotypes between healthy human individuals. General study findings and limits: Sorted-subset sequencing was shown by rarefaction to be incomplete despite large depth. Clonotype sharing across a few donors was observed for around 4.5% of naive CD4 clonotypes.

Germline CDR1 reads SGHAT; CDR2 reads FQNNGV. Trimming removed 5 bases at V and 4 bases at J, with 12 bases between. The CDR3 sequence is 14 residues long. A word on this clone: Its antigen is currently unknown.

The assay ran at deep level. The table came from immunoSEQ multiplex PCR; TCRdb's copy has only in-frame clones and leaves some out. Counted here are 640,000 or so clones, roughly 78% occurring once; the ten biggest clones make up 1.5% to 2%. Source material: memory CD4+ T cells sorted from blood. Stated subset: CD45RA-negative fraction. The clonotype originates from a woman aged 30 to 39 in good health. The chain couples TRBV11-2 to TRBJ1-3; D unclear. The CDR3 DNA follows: TGTGCCAGCAGCCGTAACGGGTTAGGAAACACCATATATTTT. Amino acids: CASSRNGLGNTIYF.